The rows below give T cell receptor beta chains drawn from one sample of a study of beta chain features in type 1 diabetes. Profiled with immunoSEQ multiplex PCR; TCRdb holds only in-frame clones, not every one. The sample holds roughly 700,000 clones, roughly 13% seen once. The sequencing sample was made of naive CD4+ T cells from blood. These receptors all come from a man younger than 35 with type 1 diabetes. CDR3s include the opening cysteine and the closing phenylalanine or tryptophan.

v_call: TRBV7-9; j_call: TRBJ1-5; cdr3_length: 14; cdr3_aa: CASSITGSNQPQHF
v_call: TRBV7-9; j_call: TRBJ1-2; cdr3_length: 15; cdr3_aa: CASSHKGGSLAGYTF
v_call: TRBV2; j_call: TRBJ1-1; cdr3_length: 14; cdr3_aa: CASSESRRNTEAFF
v_call: TRBV10-3; j_call: TRBJ1-1; cdr3_length: 12; cdr3_aa: CAIMGEGTEAFF
v_call: TRBV19; j_call: TRBJ2-1; cdr3_length: 14; cdr3_aa: CASSIPRWDNEQFF
v_call: TRBV30; j_call: TRBJ2-7; cdr3_length: 13; cdr3_aa: CAWSITPGYEQYF
v_call: TRBV2; j_call: TRBJ1-1; cdr3_length: 14; cdr3_aa: CASSTEPRGTEAFF
v_call: TRBV6-5; j_call: TRBJ1-2; cdr3_length: 13; cdr3_aa: CASSNSGGYGYTF
v_call: TRBV19; j_call: TRBJ2-3; cdr3_length: 14; cdr3_aa: CASHPPGLPDTQYF
v_call: TRBV7-9; j_call: TRBJ1-2; cdr3_length: 13; cdr3_aa: CASSLGGNYGYTF
v_call: TRBV5-1; j_call: TRBJ1-1; cdr3_length: 14; cdr3_aa: CASSSGAQGTEAFF
v_call: TRBV10-3; j_call: TRBJ1-5; cdr3_length: 12; cdr3_aa: CAISAGAQPQHF
v_call: TRBV7-9; j_call: TRBJ2-7; cdr3_length: 17; cdr3_aa: CASSSLYSQGASFEQYF
v_call: TRBV2; j_call: TRBJ2-7; cdr3_length: 14; cdr3_aa: CASRPQGPSYEQYF
v_call: TRBV5-1; j_call: TRBJ1-1; cdr3_length: 13; cdr3_aa: CASSATVNTEAFF
v_call: TRBV6-1; j_call: TRBJ1-4; cdr3_length: 15; cdr3_aa: CASSVQGPANEKLFF
v_call: TRBV15; j_call: TRBJ1-2; cdr3_length: 12; cdr3_aa: CATSGNLYGYTF
v_call: TRBV28; j_call: TRBJ1-1; cdr3_length: 16; cdr3_aa: CASRKNSGQGGTEAFF
v_call: TRBV5-6; j_call: TRBJ2-5; cdr3_length: 16; cdr3_aa: CASGLGGLIRQETQYF
v_call: TRBV30; j_call: TRBJ1-4; cdr3_length: 12; cdr3_aa: CAWSVSWEKLFF
v_call: TRBV30; j_call: TRBJ2-7; cdr3_length: 12; cdr3_aa: CAWSPGGYEQYF
v_call: TRBV30; j_call: TRBJ2-2; cdr3_length: 17; cdr3_aa: CAWSVAVVSTNTGELFF
v_call: TRBV5-1; j_call: TRBJ2-5; cdr3_length: 15; cdr3_aa: CASSFRTGIQETQYF
v_call: TRBV28; j_call: TRBJ2-7; cdr3_length: 12; cdr3_aa: CASKSGVHEQYF
v_call: TRBV10-3; j_call: TRBJ1-6; cdr3_length: 14; cdr3_aa: CAISESPGGSPLHF
v_call: TRBV4-2; j_call: TRBJ2-2; cdr3_length: 12; cdr3_aa: CASSQEVGELFF
v_call: TRBV18; j_call: TRBJ1-1; cdr3_length: 13; cdr3_aa: CASSPSAVNEAFF
v_call: TRBV7-2; j_call: TRBJ2-3; cdr3_length: 15; cdr3_aa: CASSIALLGPDTQYF
v_call: TRBV19; j_call: TRBJ2-5; cdr3_length: 14; cdr3_aa: CSRERGGGQETQYF
v_call: TRBV30; j_call: TRBJ2-1; cdr3_length: 13; cdr3_aa: CAWCPGSYNEQFF
v_call: TRBV30; j_call: TRBJ2-5; cdr3_length: 14; cdr3_aa: CAWSVGTTQETQYF
v_call: TRBV30; j_call: TRBJ1-2; cdr3_length: 11; cdr3_aa: CAWKGDYGYTF
v_call: TRBV2; j_call: TRBJ2-3; cdr3_length: 16; cdr3_aa: CASSVRLAGGTDTQYF
v_call: TRBV7-8; j_call: TRBJ1-5; cdr3_length: 17; cdr3_aa: CASSLGQGAASNQPQHF
v_call: TRBV9; j_call: TRBJ1-6; cdr3_length: 16; cdr3_aa: CASSGSDYGWNSPLHF
v_call: TRBV7-2; j_call: TRBJ1-6; cdr3_length: 16; cdr3_aa: CASSPRTSTHNSPLHF
v_call: TRBV6-6; j_call: TRBJ1-2; cdr3_length: 14; cdr3_aa: CASSWDSARYGYTF
v_call: TRBV28; j_call: TRBJ2-1; cdr3_length: 15; cdr3_aa: CASSSGGSSYNEQFF
v_call: TRBV6-5; j_call: TRBJ1-6; cdr3_length: 14; cdr3_aa: CASSYGTLNSPLHF
v_call: TRBV5-6; j_call: TRBJ2-2; cdr3_length: 16; cdr3_aa: CASSLPGGENTGELFF